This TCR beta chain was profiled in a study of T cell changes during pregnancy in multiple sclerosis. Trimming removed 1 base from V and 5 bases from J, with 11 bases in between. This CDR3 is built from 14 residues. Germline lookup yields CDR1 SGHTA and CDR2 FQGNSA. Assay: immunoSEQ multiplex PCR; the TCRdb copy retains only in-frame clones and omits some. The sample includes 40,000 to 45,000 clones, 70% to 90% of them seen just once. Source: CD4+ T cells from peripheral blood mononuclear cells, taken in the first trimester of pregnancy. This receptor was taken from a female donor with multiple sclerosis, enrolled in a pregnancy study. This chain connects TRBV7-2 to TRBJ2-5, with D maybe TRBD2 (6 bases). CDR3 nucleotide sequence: TGTGCCAGCAGCTTAGGACCCGGAGGGGAGACCCAGTACTTC. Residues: CASSLGPGGETQYF.